This T cell receptor (beta chain) is from a study of technical replicates of blood from a few donors. Trimming cost V 3 bases and J 11 bases; bases outside gene matches: 9. The CDR3 sequence is 13 residues long. CDR1 is SGHVS, CDR2 FNYEAQ, per germline. Assay used: immunoSEQ multiplex PCR; TCRdb lists only in-frame clones, some missing. The sample holds over 65,000 clones, over 85% seen once. The chain is built from TRBV7-6 and TRBJ1-1, with TRBD1 matching over 7 bases. The sequenced sample consisted of T cells isolated from PBMCs. The TCR comes from a human donor in good health. In DNA form, the CDR3 reads TGTGCCAGCAGCTTGGGGGTAACAGGGGATGCTTTCTTT. Its translation is CASSLGVTGDAFF.